This T cell receptor beta chain was sequenced for a study of post-analysis software for immune sequencing data. The germline gives CDR1 SQVTM, CDR2 ANQGSEA. With 6 bases removed from V and 3 bases from J, the gap between germline ends came to 17 bases. CDR3 length: 15 amino acids. Unique-molecular-identifier-tagged TCR beta cDNA libraries were used. One entry per CDR3 protein, called by TCRdb with MiXCR from the PCR reads. The repertoire includes 750,000 to 950,000 distinct CDR3 sequences, approximately 57% of them detected once, and roughly 4.4% sits in the top ten. Comment on this clonotype: What it binds is unknown.

Findings and caveats of the study: Samples sharing a preparation batch grouped tightly together when assessed by F measure. The study found TRBV5-6, TRBV5-1 and TRBV20-1 among about 5 TRBV segments more frequent in patients than controls. Patients with multiple sclerosis recorded significantly lower normalized Chao1 diversity than controls, the study found.

This chain connects TRBV29-1 to TRBJ2-2; D is perhaps TRBD2 (5 bases). The receptor's source is a girl aged 10-17 years with multiple sclerosis. Sequencing input: blood. The DNA of the CDR3 is TGCAGCGTCCAAGACCGGGAAACTCACACCGGGGAGCTGTTTTTT. It encodes CSVQDRETHTGELFF.